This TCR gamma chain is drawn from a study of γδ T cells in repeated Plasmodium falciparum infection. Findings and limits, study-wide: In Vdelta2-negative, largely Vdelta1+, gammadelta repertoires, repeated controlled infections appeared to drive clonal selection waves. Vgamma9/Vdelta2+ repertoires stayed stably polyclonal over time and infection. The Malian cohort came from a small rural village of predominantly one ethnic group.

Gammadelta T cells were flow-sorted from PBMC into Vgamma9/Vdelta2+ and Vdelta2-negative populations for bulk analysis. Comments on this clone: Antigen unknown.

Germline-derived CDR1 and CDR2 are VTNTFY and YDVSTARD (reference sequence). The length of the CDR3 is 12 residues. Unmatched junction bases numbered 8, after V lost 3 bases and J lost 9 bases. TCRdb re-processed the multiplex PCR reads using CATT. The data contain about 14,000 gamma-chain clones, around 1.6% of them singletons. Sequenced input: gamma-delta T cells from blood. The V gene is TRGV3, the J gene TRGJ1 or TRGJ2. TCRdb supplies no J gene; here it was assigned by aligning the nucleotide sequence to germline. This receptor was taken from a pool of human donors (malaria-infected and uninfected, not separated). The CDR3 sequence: CATWDRIIKKLF. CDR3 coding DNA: TGTGCCACCTGGGACCGAATTATTAAGAAACTCTTT.